These 10 T cell receptor beta chains were all obtained from the same sample, sequenced in a study of T cell changes during pregnancy in multiple sclerosis. Only in-frame clones appear in the TCRdb table, and some are missing; sequencing was by immunoSEQ multiplex PCR. The repertoire consists of roughly 100,000 clones, with less than 95% occurring once and the leading ten covering 1.5% to 2%. The specimen comprised peripheral blood, sampled after pregnancy. The receptors stem from a female donor with multiple sclerosis, enrolled in a pregnancy study.

The chain has TRBV30 and TRBJ2-5, with 10 nucleotides matching TRBD2. CDR3 length: 16 residues. Germline lookup yields CDR1 GTSNPN and CDR2 SVGIG (reference sequence). Germline trimming cut 0 bases from V and 4 bases from J; bases unmatched to any gene: 8. The CDR3 DNA sequence: TGTGCCTGGAGTGTTTTAGCGGGGGGAACGGGAGAGACCCAGTACTTC. As protein: CAWSVLAGGTGETQYF.

The chain carries TRBV7-3 and TRBJ2-2, with 9 bases fitting TRBD2. The CDR3 loop spans 16 amino acids. Germline V gene sequence: CDR1 SGHTA, CDR2 FQGTGA. The junction had 7 bases not matched to a gene; V was cut back by 5 bases and J by 3 bases. The CDR3: CASSQRGGGDTGELFF. In DNA, the CDR3 is TGTGCCAGCAGCCAAAGGGGCGGGGGGGACACCGGGGAGCTGTTTTTT.

V and J are TRBV5-4 and TRBJ1-6; 9 bases agree with TRBD1. The V gene end was trimmed by 4 bases and the J gene end by 6 bases; junction bases not matched to a gene: 5. The CDR3 is made up of 15 amino acids. In germline, CDR1 is SGHNT, CDR2 YYREEE (reference sequence). The CDR3 protein is CASSQDRGSNSPLHF. The CDR3 nucleotides are TGTGCCAGCAGCCAGGACAGGGGCTCTAATTCACCCCTCCACTTT.

The J gene is TRBJ1-5, the V gene TRBV6-1, with 8 positions matching TRBD1. CDR1 MNHNS and CDR2 SASEGT come from the germline V gene. The CDR3 extends over 14 amino acids. V lost 2 bases to trimming and J lost 9 bases; unmatched junction nucleotides: 6. The CDR3 region is CASSESDRAGPQHF. As DNA, the CDR3 is TGTGCCAGCAGTGAATCGGACAGGGCAGGGCCCCAGCATTTT.

J is TRBJ2-5 and V is TRBV6-6; TRBD1 agrees at 8 bases. This CDR3 comprises 16 residues. The V and J ends lost 7 bases and 7 bases, in that order; junction bases with no gene match: 17. The germline CDR1 and CDR2 sequences are MNHNY and SVGAGI (reference sequence). As DNA, the CDR3 is TGTGCCAGCACCCCCTCCGGGACAGGCCTAGCAGGGACCCAGTACTTC. The encoded protein is CASTPSGTGLAGTQYF.

The V gene is TRBV11-2, the J gene TRBJ1-2, with D tentatively TRBD1 (5 bases). The V gene lost 3 bases and the J gene lost 4 bases, with 9 bases spanning the gap. Per germline, CDR1 SGHAT and CDR2 FQNNGV. The CDR3 totals 13 residues. DNA for the CDR3: TGTGCCAGCAGCTTGGGGGGAACCTATGGCTACACCTTC. Protein: CASSLGGTYGYTF.

The chain recombines TRBV19 with TRBJ2-7; 7 bases are a match to TRBD2. The CDR3 totals 16 residues. Germline V CDR1 and CDR2: LNHDA, SQIVND (reference sequence). Trimming at V came to 3 bases and at J to 0 bases, leaving 8 bases not matched to a gene. In DNA form, the CDR3 reads TGTGCCAGTAGTATGGGAGGGGCGAGGAGCTCCTACGAGCAGTACTTC. This codes for CASSMGGARSSYEQYF.

Turning to this clone: A read error may produce the germline difference seen at one junction end. The chain has TRBV7-9 and TRBJ1-2, with TRBD1 as a possible D gene (5 bases). The CDR3 has 11 amino acids. Germline loops: CDR1 SEHNR, CDR2 FQNEAQ (reference sequence). The CDR3 DNA is TGTGCCAGCACCCCGGGGGACGATCCGAACTTC. It translates to CASTPGDDPNF.

The chain recombines TRBV5-1 with TRBJ2-4; D is ambiguous. The CDR3 is 15 residues long. Germline CDR1 reads SGHRS; CDR2 reads YFSETQ. The ends were cut back, 0 bases at V and 1 base at J, with 8 bases in the middle. In DNA, the CDR3 is TGCGCCAGCAGCTTGGTGCTGGGCGCCAAAAACATTCAGTACTTC. Translated: CASSLVLGAKNIQYF.

This chain joins TRBV6-5 and TRBJ1-5, with D possibly TRBD1 on 5 matching bases. The germline V gene encodes CDR1 MNHEY and CDR2 SVGAGI. The CDR3 has 15 residues. V was clipped by 6 bases and J by 3 bases, with 15 bases between them. The CDR3 DNA is TGTGCCAGCAGCCTGGGACTCCCGGTCAATCAGCCCCAGCATTTT. It codes for CASSLGLPVNQPQHF.